This T cell receptor beta chain stems from a study of shared clonotypes between healthy human individuals. The CDR3 has 15 residues. The germline CDR1 and CDR2 sequences are SGHRS and YFSETQ. V was clipped by 1 base and J by 2 bases, with 11 bases between them. Deep level was the assay's run setting. Over several immunoSEQ plates, each subset's genomic DNA was distributed in even portions. In the authors' workflow: ImmunoSEQ gave junction-only sequences without quality scores, so filtering differed. Sequencing was performed with immunoSEQ multiplex PCR; in TCRdb, only in-frame clones are kept and a portion is missing. V and J calls and clone size come straight from that table; D and trimming were deduced from the DNA. The data contain millions of clones, 90% to 95% of them singletons.

The genes are TRBV5-1 and TRBJ2-3, with unresolved D. Sequences were obtained from naive CD4+ T cells sorted from blood. As to subset: CD45RA+ positively selected. The receptor comes from a man younger than 35 in good health. CDR3 in amino acids: CASSLQGHHTDTQYF. CDR3 nucleotides: TGCGCCAGCAGCTTGCAAGGTCACCACACAGATACGCAGTATTTT.